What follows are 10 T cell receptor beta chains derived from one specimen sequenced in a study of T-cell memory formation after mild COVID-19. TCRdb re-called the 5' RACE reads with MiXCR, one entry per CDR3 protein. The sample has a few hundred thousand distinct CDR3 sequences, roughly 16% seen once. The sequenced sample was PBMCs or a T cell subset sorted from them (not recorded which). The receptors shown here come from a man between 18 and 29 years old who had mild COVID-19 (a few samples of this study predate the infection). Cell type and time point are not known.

CDR3 loop: CASEGSGTQYF. CDR3 DNA sequence: TGTGCCAGCGAGGGCTCGGGTACGCAGTATTTT. The chain is built from TRBV6-5 and TRBJ2-3; a possible D gene is TRBD2 (5 bases). The CDR3 length is 11 residues. Germline V gene lookup returns CDR1 MNHEY and CDR2 SVGAGI. Trimming pared 8 bases from V and 8 bases from J, leaving 11 bases between.

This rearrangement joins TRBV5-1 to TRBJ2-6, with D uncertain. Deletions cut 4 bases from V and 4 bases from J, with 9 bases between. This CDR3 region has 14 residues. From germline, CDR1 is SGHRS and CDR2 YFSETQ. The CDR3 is CASSAPGGANVLTF. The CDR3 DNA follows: TGCGCCAGCAGCGCTCCTGGAGGGGCCAACGTCCTGACTTTC.

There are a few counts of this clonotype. DNA for the CDR3: TGTGCCAGCAGGTCGGTTTACGAGCAGTACTTC. It encodes CASRSVYEQYF. The rearrangement uses TRBV7-2 and TRBJ2-7, with no clear D. From germline, CDR1 is SGHTA and CDR2 FQGNSA. This CDR3 is 11 amino acids long. The V gene lost 6 bases and the J gene lost 4 bases, with 7 bases spanning the gap.

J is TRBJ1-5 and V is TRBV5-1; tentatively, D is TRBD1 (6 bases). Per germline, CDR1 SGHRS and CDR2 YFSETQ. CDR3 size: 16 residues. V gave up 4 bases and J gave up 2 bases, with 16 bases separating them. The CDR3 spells CASSPGGGLGNQPQHF. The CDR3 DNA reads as TGCGCCAGCAGCCCTGGGGGGGGCTTGGGCAATCAGCCCCAGCATTTT.

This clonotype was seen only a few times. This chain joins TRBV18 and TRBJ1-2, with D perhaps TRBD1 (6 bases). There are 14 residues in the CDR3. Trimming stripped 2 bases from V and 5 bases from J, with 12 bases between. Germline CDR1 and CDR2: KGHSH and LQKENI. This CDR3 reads CASSPTAGDYGYTF. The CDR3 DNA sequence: TGTGCCAGCTCACCAACGGCAGGGGATTATGGCTACACCTTC.

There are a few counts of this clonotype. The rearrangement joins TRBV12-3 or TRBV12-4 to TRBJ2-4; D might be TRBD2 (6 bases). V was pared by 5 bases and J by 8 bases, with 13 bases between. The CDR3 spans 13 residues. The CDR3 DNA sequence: TGTGCCAGCAGTCGGGACTCTTGGGACATTCAGTACTTC. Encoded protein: CASSRDSWDIQYF.

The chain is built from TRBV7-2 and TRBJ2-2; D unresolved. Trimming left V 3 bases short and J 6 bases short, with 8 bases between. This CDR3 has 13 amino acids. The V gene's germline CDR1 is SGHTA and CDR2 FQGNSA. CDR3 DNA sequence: TGTGCCAGCAGCTTGTATCAGCCCGGGGAGCTGTTTTTT. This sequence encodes CASSLYQPGELFF.

CDR3 sequence: CSLGLAGSYEQYF. DNA of the CDR3: TGCAGCCTAGGACTAGCGGGCTCCTACGAGCAGTACTTC. V usage is TRBV20-1 and J usage is TRBJ2-7, with 11 bases identical to TRBD2. Germline V lookup: CDR1 DFQATT, CDR2 SNEGSKA (reference sequence). The CDR3 has 13 residues.

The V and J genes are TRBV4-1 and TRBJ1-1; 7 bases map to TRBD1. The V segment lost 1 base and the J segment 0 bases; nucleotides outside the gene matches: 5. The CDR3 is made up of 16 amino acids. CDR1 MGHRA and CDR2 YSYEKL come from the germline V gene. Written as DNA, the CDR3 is TGCGCCAGCAGCCAAGGCCCAGACAGGGTGAACACTGAAGCTTTCTTT. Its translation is CASSQGPDRVNTEAFF.

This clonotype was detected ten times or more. The CDR3 bases are TGCAGCGTTGAGGGGGGGCGAGGGGTCACAGATACGCAGTATTTT. Its translation: CSVEGGRGVTDTQYF. The V and J genes are TRBV29-1 and TRBJ2-3; D may be TRBD2 (7 bases). CDR1 and CDR2 (germline): SQVTM, ANQGSEA. This CDR3 is built from 15 residues. V was clipped by 3 bases and J by 2 bases, with 15 bases between them.